Shown below are 25 T cell receptor beta chains from a single sample sequenced in a study of tumor-infiltrating lymphocytes in localized non-small cell lung cancer. Here immunoSEQ multiplex PCR was the method, and the copy in TCRdb shows in-frame clones only, minus some. Among roughly 11,000 clones listed, 84% were seen once. The sequenced material came from lung tumor tissue. Source of these receptors: a human donor with non-small cell lung cancer.

This chain uses TRBV6-8 with TRBJ2-7; D not certain. The V end was cut by 7 bases, the J end by 6 bases, with 10 bases between. This CDR3 spans 11 amino acids. From germline, CDR1 is MNHGY and CDR2 SAAAGT. The CDR3 DNA follows: TGTGCCAGCACCCCGCCGTTCGAGCAGTACTTC. Its protein is CASTPPFEQYF.

The chain has TRBV27 and TRBJ2-3, with 10 bases lining up with TRBD2. This CDR3 has 13 residues. The J segment lost 6 bases and the V segment lost 7 bases, leaving 4 bases of the junction unmatched. Germline V gives CDR1 MNHEY, CDR2 SMNVEV (reference sequence). The CDR3 reads CASTSGRMDTQYF. In nucleotides, the CDR3 is TGTGCCAGCACTAGCGGGAGAATGGATACGCAGTATTTT.

The chain couples TRBV27 to TRBJ2-1; 7 nucleotides line up with TRBD2. This CDR3 region has 16 residues. Germline assignment: CDR1 MNHEY and CDR2 SMNVEV (reference sequence). The trim removed 0 bases at V and 7 bases at J, leaving 9 bases unmatched. The CDR3 loop is CASSLSSSGGRNEQFF. The CDR3 region has the DNA TGTGCCAGCAGTTTATCGTCTAGCGGAGGGCGGAATGAGCAGTTCTTC.

The chain carries TRBV7-2 and TRBJ2-6, with TRBD2 matching 7 bases. Trimming cost V 5 bases and J 2 bases; bases outside gene matches: 0. The CDR3 runs 14 residues. Germline CDR1 is SGHTA and CDR2 is FQGNSA. In DNA, the CDR3 is TGTGCCAGCAGCCGGGGGGCTGGGGCCAACGTCCTGACTTTC. Encoded protein: CASSRGAGANVLTF.

The J gene is TRBJ1-1, the V gene TRBV7-7; 9 nucleotides match TRBD1. The CDR3 consists of 13 residues. Trimming at V came to 5 bases and at J to 3 bases, leaving 1 base not matched to a gene. Per the germline V gene, CDR1 is SSHAT and CDR2 is FNYEAQ (reference sequence). CDR3 amino acids: CASSRDRDTEAFF. The CDR3 bases are TGTGCCAGCAGCCGGGACAGGGACACTGAAGCTTTCTTT.

This sequence joins TRBV5-1 and TRBJ2-1; 9 nucleotides line up with TRBD2. The CDR3 is 16 residues long. CDR1 and CDR2 from the germline V gene are SGHRS and YFSETQ. The V gene end was trimmed by 0 bases and the J gene end by 2 bases; junction bases not matched to a gene: 3. The CDR3 bases are TGCGCCAGCAGCTTGGAGATAGCGGGGGCCTACAATGAGCAGTTCTTC. Amino acids: CASSLEIAGAYNEQFF. The whole variable domain, remainder taken from reference TRBV5-1 and TRBJ2-1, is KAGVTQTPRYLIKTRGQQVTLSCSPISGHRSVSWYQQTPGQGLQFLFEYFSETQRNKGNFPGRFSGRQFSNSRSEMNVSTLELGDSALYLCASSLEIAGAYNEQFFGPGTRLTVL.

The V gene is TRBV5-1, the J gene TRBJ1-1; D possibly corresponds to TRBD1 (6 bases). Trimming took 2 bases from V and 6 from J, leaving 8 bases between them. This CDR3 is built from 12 residues. The germline V gene has CDR1 SGHRS and CDR2 YFSETQ. CDR3 bases: TGCGCCAGCAGCTTTCAGGGGCCTGAAGCTTTCTTT. Its protein product is CASSFQGPEAFF.

This chain links TRBV7-6 with TRBJ2-7, with 8 bases that match TRBD2. Germline V CDR1 and CDR2: SGHVS, FNYEAQ. This CDR3 is 15 amino acids long. With V trimmed by 1 base and J by 3 bases, 5 bases remained unmatched. CDR3 sequence: CASSLDAGGGYEQYF. DNA for the CDR3: TGTGCCAGCAGCTTAGACGCGGGAGGAGGCTACGAGCAGTACTTC.

The chain links TRBV15 to TRBJ2-7; 7 positions match TRBD2. The CDR3 has 14 amino acids. Germline CDR1 is LNHNV and CDR2 is YYDKDF (reference sequence). Germline trimming cut 4 bases from V and 2 bases from J; bases unmatched to any gene: 5. The CDR3 bases are TGTGCCACCAGCACAGCGGGGAGTCCCTACGAGCAGTACTTC. Translated, it gives CATSTAGSPYEQYF.

The sample holds one count of this clone. The rearrangement links TRBV5-4 to TRBJ1-2; TRBD1 agrees at 9 bases. Unmatched junction bases numbered 2, after V lost 0 bases and J lost 5 bases. Germline CDR1 is SGHNT and CDR2 is YYREEE (reference sequence). This CDR3 spans 14 amino acids. The chain's CDR3 is CASSLEQGAYGYTF. CDR3 DNA sequence: TGTGCCAGCAGCTTGGAACAGGGGGCTTATGGCTACACCTTC.

The chain combines TRBV4-1 with TRBJ2-7; D not resolved. V was cut by 0 bases and J by 5 bases, with 14 bases left in between. Germline CDR1 MGHRA, CDR2 YSYEKL. The CDR3 runs to 15 residues. CDR3 sequence reads: CASSQDPAASNEQYF. The CDR3 region has the DNA TGCGCCAGCAGCCAAGATCCGGCAGCGTCCAACGAGCAGTACTTC.

The CDR3 bases are TGTGCCAGCAGCTTAATGGGCGGGAACAATGAGCAGTTCTTC. Translating it yields CASSLMGGNNEQFF. The J gene is TRBJ2-1, the V gene TRBV7-3, with D possibly being TRBD2 (6 bases). V was cut by 1 base and J by 5 bases, with 9 bases left in between. Per the germline V gene, CDR1 is SGHTA and CDR2 is FQGTGA. The CDR3 length is 14 residues.

The CDR3, as DNA: TGTGCCAGCAGCTTAGCCAGGGGGTTCTATGGCTACACCTTC. Translating it yields CASSLARGFYGYTF. The chain employs TRBV5-4 and TRBJ1-2; TRBD1 matches at 7 bases. J was trimmed by 4 bases and V by 2 bases; bases with no gene match: 5. Germline V gives CDR1 SGHNT, CDR2 YYREEE (reference sequence). The CDR3 length is 14 residues.

V gene TRBV18 combines with J gene TRBJ2-7; D not resolved. The germline V and J ends were trimmed by 6 bases and 2 bases, with 5 bases remaining between them. The length of the CDR3 is 11 residues. The germline V gene has CDR1 KGHSH and CDR2 LQKENI. For the CDR3, the DNA is TGTGCCAGCTCCCGGACCTACGAGCAGTACTTC. It yields the protein CASSRTYEQYF.

V usage is TRBV6-6 and J usage is TRBJ2-1; 11 nucleotides line up with TRBD2. The CDR3 spans 15 residues. Germline-derived CDR1 and CDR2 are MNHNY and SVGAGI (reference sequence). The trim removed 2 bases at V and 3 bases at J, leaving 0 bases unmatched. CDR3 region: CASSYGTSGYNEQFF. CDR3 coding DNA: TGTGCCAGCAGTTACGGGACTAGCGGCTACAATGAGCAGTTCTTC.

This chain connects TRBV30 to TRBJ2-3; D call uncertain. V was cut by 2 bases and J by 0 bases, with 12 bases left in between. The germline V gene has CDR1 GTSNPN and CDR2 SVGIG (reference sequence). The CDR3 sequence is 15 residues long. The CDR3 spells CAWSKGTASTDTQYF. The CDR3 DNA sequence: TGTGCCTGGAGTAAGGGAACGGCTAGCACAGATACGCAGTATTTT. Complete variable domain (other parts from reference TRBV30 and TRBJ2-3): SQTIHQWPATLVQPVGSPLSLECTVEGTSNPNLYWYRQAAGRGLQLLFYSVGIGQISSEVPQNLSASRPQDRQFILSSKKLLLSDSGFYLCAWSKGTASTDTQYFGPGTRLTVL.

This sequence joins TRBV4-1 and TRBJ2-7; a possible D gene is TRBD2 (7 bases). This CDR3 comprises 14 residues. Trimming pared 1 base from V and 7 bases from J, leaving 14 bases between. Germline CDR1 is MGHRA and CDR2 is YSYEKL. CDR3 DNA: TGCGCCAGCAGCCAAGGGCCGGGGGGCTATGAGCAGTACTTC. This gives the protein CASSQGPGGYEQYF.

This clone was picked up a small number of times. The V and J genes are TRBV6-5 and TRBJ2-1; perhaps D is TRBD1 or TRBD2 (5 bases each). The CDR3 spans 14 residues. Trimming cost V 4 bases and J 8 bases, with 15 bases left between them. Germline CDR1 MNHEY, CDR2 SVGAGI. In nucleotides, the CDR3 is TGTGCCAGCAGTTCTCTGAAGGGACCCCATGAGCAGTTCTTC. Its protein is CASSSLKGPHEQFF.

This clone showed up just once. The V gene is TRBV19, the J gene TRBJ1-2; no definite D call. Trimming removed 4 bases from V and 8 bases from J, with 11 bases in between. Germline CDR1 and CDR2: LNHDA and SQIVND (reference sequence). This CDR3 is built from 12 residues. CDR3 sequence reads: CASSTLIRGYTF. The CDR3 DNA reads TGTGCCAGTAGTACCCTCATCCGCGGCTACACCTTC.

CDR3 bases: TGTGCCATCAGTCTCAACAGGGCAACTAATGAAAAACTGTTTTTT. It specifies CAISLNRATNEKLFF. This chain joins TRBV10-3 and TRBJ1-4; tentatively, D is TRBD1 (6 bases). The germline gives CDR1 ENHRY, CDR2 SYGVKD. V lost 5 bases and J 0 bases, leaving 10 bases between the germline ends. The CDR3 is made up of 15 amino acids.

The chain combines TRBV28 with TRBJ2-5; 9 bases line up with TRBD1. Germline V gives CDR1 MDHEN, CDR2 SYDVKM. With V trimmed by 10 bases and J by 4 bases, 4 bases remained unmatched. The CDR3 is 12 amino acids. The CDR3 spells CATKTGGETQYF. The DNA of the CDR3 is TGTGCCACCAAGACAGGGGGAGAGACCCAGTACTTC.

The chain is built from TRBV18 and TRBJ1-1, with 7 bases lining up with TRBD1. CDR1 is KGHSH and CDR2 is LQKENI in the germline V gene. Losses at the gene ends were 5 bases for V and 5 bases for J; bases not matched to a gene: 8. The CDR3 has 14 residues. CDR3 loop: CASSFDRVSTEAFF. The CDR3 bases are TGTGCCAGCTCATTCGACAGGGTTAGTACTGAAGCTTTCTTT.

The rearrangement joins TRBV6-1 to TRBJ1-4, with 9 bases matching TRBD1. The V segment lost 3 bases and the J segment 6 bases; nucleotides outside the gene matches: 5. The CDR3 loop spans 15 amino acids. The germline V gene has CDR1 MNHNS and CDR2 SASEGT. The CDR3 reads CASSDSGTGHEKLFF. In DNA, the CDR3 is TGTGCCAGCAGTGATTCCGGGACAGGGCATGAAAAACTGTTTTTT.

This sequence joins TRBV6-1 and TRBJ2-7; a possible D gene is TRBD1 (6 bases). The CDR3 extends over 17 amino acids. CDR1 and CDR2 from the germline V gene are MNHNS and SASEGT. V gave up 4 bases and J gave up 2 bases, with 21 bases separating them. The CDR3 DNA is TGTGCCAGCAGTGTTCGGGCAGGGGCCTTGTACCCCTACGAGCAGTACTTC. As protein: CASSVRAGALYPYEQYF.

V is TRBV6-1 and J is TRBJ1-1; D call uncertain. CDR1 is MNHNS and CDR2 is SASEGT in the germline V gene. Between the trimmed V and J ends, which lost 1 base and 0 bases, there was a span of 9 bases. This CDR3 is built from 15 residues. The CDR3 DNA sequence: TGTGCCAGCAGTGAAGGAACAGCGATGAACACTGAAGCTTTCTTT. Translation gives CASSEGTAMNTEAFF.